The 12 T cell receptor beta chains below all came from one sample that was sequenced in a study of T-cell memory formation after mild COVID-19. TCRdb ran MiXCR on the 5' RACE reads and lists one entry per CDR3 protein. The sample includes about 200,000 distinct CDR3 sequences, roughly 16% of them seen just once. Sequencing was performed on PBMCs or a T cell subset sorted from them (not recorded which). The source is an adult woman who had mild COVID-19 (a few samples of this study predate the infection). Cell type and time point are not known.

In its sample, this clonotype was seen a few times. The V call is TRBV7-2, the J call TRBJ2-5; 12 bases map to TRBD2. Germline V gene data show CDR1 as SGHTA and CDR2 as FQGNSA. The ends lost 5 bases at V and 1 base at J; junction bases unmatched: 5. This CDR3 is built from 16 residues. The CDR3 DNA sequence: TGTGCCAGCAGCCCCCGGACTAGCGGGGCCCAAGAGACCCAGTACTTC. It codes for CASSPRTSGAQETQYF.

This chain joins TRBV30 and TRBJ2-1; a possible D gene is TRBD2 (5 bases). CDR1 GTSNPN and CDR2 SVGIG come from the germline V gene (reference sequence). CDR3 length equals 11 residues. The V end lost 3 bases, the J end lost 6 bases, and 6 bases lay between the germline ends. CDR3 bases: TGTGCCTGGAGCGGACTCAATGAGCAGTTCTTC. This gives the protein CAWSGLNEQFF.

This rearrangement joins TRBV5-1 to TRBJ1-1, with D perhaps matching TRBD1 (6 bases). CDR3 length: 13 amino acids. Germline CDR1 SGHRS, CDR2 YFSETQ. Trimming took off 1 base at V and 5 bases at J, with 9 bases between the two ends. This CDR3 reads CASSLQGMTEAFF. As DNA, the CDR3 is TGCGCCAGCAGCTTGCAGGGGATGACTGAAGCTTTCTTT.

The V call is TRBV6-5, the J call TRBJ1-1, with 9 bases lining up with TRBD1. Trimming took 7 bases from V and 5 from J; bases not matched to a gene: 5. The length of the CDR3 is 13 residues. CDR1 and CDR2 (germline): MNHEY, SVGAGI. The CDR3 DNA reads TGTGCCAGCACCAGACAGGGGGGAACTGAAGCTTTCTTT. Amino acid sequence: CASTRQGGTEAFF.

The sample holds a few counts of this clonotype. The chain combines TRBV7-3 with TRBJ1-1; 7 nucleotides line up with TRBD1. The germline gives CDR1 SGHTA, CDR2 FQGTGA. The length of the CDR3 is 14 residues. V trimming: 2 bases; J trimming: 1 base; junction bases outside the gene matches: 1. CDR3: CASSLGTENTEAFF. In DNA, the CDR3 is TGTGCCAGCAGCTTAGGGACAGAGAACACTGAAGCTTTCTTT.

The chain is built from TRBV15 and TRBJ2-1; D assignment may be TRBD1 or TRBD2 (5 bases each). This CDR3 region has 17 residues. V was trimmed by 5 bases and J by 3 bases, leaving 20 bases between them. CDR1 LNHNV and CDR2 YYDKDF come from the germline V gene (reference sequence). CDR3 protein: CATSPSRESGYYNEQFF. The CDR3 nucleotides are TGTGCCACCAGCCCAAGCAGGGAAAGCGGCTACTACAATGAGCAGTTCTTC.

V and J are TRBV12-3 or TRBV12-4 and TRBJ2-3, with D hard to call. V was clipped by 3 bases and J by 3 bases, with 7 bases between them. The CDR3 is 13 amino acids. CDR3 bases: TGTGCCAGCAGTTTTGGGCGGACAGATACGCAGTATTTT. This encodes CASSFGRTDTQYF.

In its sample, this clonotype was seen a few times. This chain connects TRBV7-2 to TRBJ2-1; D is perhaps TRBD1 or TRBD2 (6 bases each). The CDR3 loop spans 13 amino acids. The germline V gene has CDR1 SGHTA and CDR2 FQGNSA. V was shortened by 5 bases and J by 6 bases, with 11 bases between the two germline ends. The CDR3 DNA sequence: TGTGCCAGCAGCATAAGGGGGGCCAATGAGCAGTTCTTC. It specifies CASSIRGANEQFF.

This chain uses TRBV6-1 with TRBJ2-7; TRBD1 aligns across 7 bases. Germline CDR1 reads MNHNS; CDR2 reads SASEGT. V gave up 6 bases and J gave up 3 bases; unmatched junction bases: 5. This CDR3 contains 13 residues. CDR3 sequence reads: CASRTGINYEQYF. CDR3 DNA: TGTGCCAGCAGGACAGGGATTAACTACGAGCAGTACTTC.

This clonotype was counted between two and nine times. V is TRBV6-2 or TRBV6-3 and J is TRBJ2-1; D possibly matches TRBD1 or TRBD2 (5 bases each). V was pared by 2 bases and J by 1 base, with 6 bases between. Germline CDR1 and CDR2: MNHEY and SVGEGT. The CDR3 spans 14 residues. The CDR3 bases are TGTGCCAGCAGTTACGGGGGTTCCTACAATGAGCAGTTCTTC. Translation: CASSYGGSYNEQFF.

The rearrangement links TRBV2 to TRBJ2-5, with D possibly being TRBD1 or TRBD2 (5 bases each). From germline, CDR1 is SNHLY and CDR2 FYNNEI. The CDR3 has 15 amino acids. The V end was cut by 2 bases, the J end by 4 bases, with 14 bases between. The CDR3 sequence is CASSELALGGETQYF. The CDR3 region has the DNA TGTGCCAGCAGTGAACTCGCCCTTGGGGGAGAGACCCAGTACTTC.

This clonotype appeared a few times. This sequence joins TRBV5-1 and TRBJ2-5, with 10 bases lining up with TRBD1. V dropped 7 bases and J dropped 6; count of bases not matched to a gene: 6. This CDR3 spans 13 amino acids. Germline assignment: CDR1 SGHRS and CDR2 YFSETQ. The CDR3, as DNA: TGCGCCAGCCGCGGGACAGGGGTAAAGACCCAGTACTTC. It encodes CASRGTGVKTQYF. The full variable domain, in which reference TRBV5-1 and TRBJ2-5 provide the parts outside the CDR3, is KAGVTQTPRYLIKTRGQQVTLSCSPISGHRSVSWYQQTPGQGLQFLFEYFSETQRNKGNFPGRFSGRQFSNSRSEMNVSTLELGDSALYLCASRGTGVKTQYFGPGTRLLVL.